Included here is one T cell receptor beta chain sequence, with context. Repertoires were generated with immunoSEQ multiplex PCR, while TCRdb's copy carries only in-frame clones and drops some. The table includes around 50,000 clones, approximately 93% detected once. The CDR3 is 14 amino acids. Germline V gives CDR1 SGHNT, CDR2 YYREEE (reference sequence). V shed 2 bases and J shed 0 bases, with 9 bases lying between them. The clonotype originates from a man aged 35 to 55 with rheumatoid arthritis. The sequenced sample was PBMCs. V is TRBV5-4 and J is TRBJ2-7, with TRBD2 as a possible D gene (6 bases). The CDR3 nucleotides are TGTGCCAGCAGCTTCCGGGACTTCTCCTACGAGCAGTACTTC. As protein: CASSFRDFSYEQYF.